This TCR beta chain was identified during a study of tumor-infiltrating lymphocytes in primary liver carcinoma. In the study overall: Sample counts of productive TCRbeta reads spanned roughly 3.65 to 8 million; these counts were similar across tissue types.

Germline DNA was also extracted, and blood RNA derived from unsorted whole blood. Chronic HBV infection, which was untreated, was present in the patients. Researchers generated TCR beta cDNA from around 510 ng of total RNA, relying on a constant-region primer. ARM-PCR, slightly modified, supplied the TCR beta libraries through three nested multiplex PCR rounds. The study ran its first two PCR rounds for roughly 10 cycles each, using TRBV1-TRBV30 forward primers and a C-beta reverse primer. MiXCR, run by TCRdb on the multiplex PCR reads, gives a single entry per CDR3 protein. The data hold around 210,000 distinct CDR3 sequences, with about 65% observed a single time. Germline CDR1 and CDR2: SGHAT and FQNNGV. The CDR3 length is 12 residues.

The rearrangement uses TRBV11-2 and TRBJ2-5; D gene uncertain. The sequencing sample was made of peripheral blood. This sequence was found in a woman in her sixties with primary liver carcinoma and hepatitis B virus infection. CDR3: CAGSLEGRSQYF. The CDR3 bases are TGTGCTGGCAGCTTAGAAGGGCGCAGCCAGTACTTC.